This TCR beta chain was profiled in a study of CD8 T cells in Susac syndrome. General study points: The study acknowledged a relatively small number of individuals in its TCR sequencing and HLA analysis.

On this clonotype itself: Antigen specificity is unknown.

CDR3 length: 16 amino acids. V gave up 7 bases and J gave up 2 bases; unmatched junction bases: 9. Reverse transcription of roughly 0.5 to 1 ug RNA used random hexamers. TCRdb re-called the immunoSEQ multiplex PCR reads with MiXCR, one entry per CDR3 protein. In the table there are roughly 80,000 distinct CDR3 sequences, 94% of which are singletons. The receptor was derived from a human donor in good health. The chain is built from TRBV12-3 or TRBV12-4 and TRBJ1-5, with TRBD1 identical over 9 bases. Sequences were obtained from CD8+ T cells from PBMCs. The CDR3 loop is CASTESRDRGNQPQHF. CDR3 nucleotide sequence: TGTGCCAGCACCGAGAGCCGGGACAGGGGCAATCAGCCCCAGCATTTT.